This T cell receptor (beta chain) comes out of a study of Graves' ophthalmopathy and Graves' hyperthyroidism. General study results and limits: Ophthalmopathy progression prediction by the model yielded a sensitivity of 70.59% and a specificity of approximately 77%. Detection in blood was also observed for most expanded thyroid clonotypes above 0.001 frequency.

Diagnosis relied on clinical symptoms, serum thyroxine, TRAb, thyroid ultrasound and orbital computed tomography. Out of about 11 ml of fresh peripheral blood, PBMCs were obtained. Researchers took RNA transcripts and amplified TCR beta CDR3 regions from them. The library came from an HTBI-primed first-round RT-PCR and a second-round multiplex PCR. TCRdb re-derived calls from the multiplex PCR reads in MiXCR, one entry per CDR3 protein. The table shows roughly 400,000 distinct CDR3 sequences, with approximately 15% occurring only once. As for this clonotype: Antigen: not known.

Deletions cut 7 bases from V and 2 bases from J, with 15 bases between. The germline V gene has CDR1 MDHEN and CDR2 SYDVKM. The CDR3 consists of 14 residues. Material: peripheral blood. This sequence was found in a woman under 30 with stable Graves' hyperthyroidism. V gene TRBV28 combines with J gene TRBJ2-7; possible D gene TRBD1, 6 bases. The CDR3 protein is CASTPHWDTYEQYF. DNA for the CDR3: TGTGCCAGCACCCCCCATTGGGACACCTACGAGCAGTACTTC. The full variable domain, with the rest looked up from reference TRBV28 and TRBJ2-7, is DVKVTQSSRYLVKRTGEKVFLECVQDMDHENMFWYRQDPGLGLRLIYFSYDVKMKEKGDIPEGYSVSREKKERFSLILESASTNQTSMYLCASTPHWDTYEQYFGPGTRLTVT.